Sequencing of this T cell receptor beta chain was carried out in a study of T cell responses to AZD1222 COVID-19 vaccine. Study-wide results and limits: Seropositive status at baseline applied to only five or six AZD1222 recipients. Donors were chiefly white British, with a greater number of females, and clonal diversity was perhaps underestimated.

Sequencing was performed with immunoSEQ multiplex PCR; in TCRdb, only in-frame clones are kept and a portion is missing. Among 250,000 to 300,000 clones listed, 94% were seen once. Pooling of second doses given at about 4 or about 12 weeks was done. Trimming took 4 bases from V and 5 from J, leaving 15 bases between them. Germline lookup yields CDR1 MDHEN and CDR2 SYDVKM. There are 14 residues in the CDR3. Regarding this clone: Antigen: not known.

V gene TRBV28 combines with J gene TRBJ2-7, with D possibly matching TRBD1 (5 bases). Sample: peripheral blood, taken 28 days after the second AZD1222 dose. This TCR was recovered from an adult who received the AZD1222 COVID-19 vaccine. The CDR3, as DNA: TGTGCCAGCAGTTCGATCCCCAGGGCCCACGAGCAGTACTTC. As protein: CASSSIPRAHEQYF. Variable domain in full (rest from reference TRBV28 and TRBJ2-7): DVKVTQSSRYLVKRTGEKVFLECVQDMDHENMFWYRQDPGLGLRLIYFSYDVKMKEKGDIPEGYSVSREKKERFSLILESASTNQTSMYLCASSSIPRAHEQYFGPGTRLTVT.